The following is a T cell receptor beta chain sequence with its context. Its antigen is unidentified. Likely a read error: the CDR3 ends without its conserved phenylalanine or tryptophan. Beta-chain TCR CDR3 regions were amplified from RNA transcripts. In the first round, RT-PCR was carried out with HTBI primers, and a multiplex PCR formed the second round. Each CDR3 protein gets one entry after TCRdb re-called the multiplex PCR reads with MiXCR. The sample contains roughly 610,000 distinct CDR3 sequences, 20% to 25% of which appear only once. The sample is drawn from a study of Graves' ophthalmopathy and Graves' hyperthyroidism. The length of the CDR3 is 11 residues. General observations from the study: A majority of expanded thyroid clonotypes exceeding 0.001 frequency were likewise present in blood.

The sequenced material came from peripheral blood. This rearrangement joins TRBV12-3 or TRBV12-4 to TRBJ1-1, with 7 bases fitting TRBD1. The TCR was taken from a woman between 18 and 29 years old with stable Graves' hyperthyroidism. Some clones in this sample may be carry-over from other donors' samples. This CDR3 reads CAIRGQREAFY. The CDR3 nucleotides are TGTGCTATCAGGGGACAGCGTGAAGCTTTCTAT.